This T cell receptor beta chain comes out of a study of T cell repertoires in cytomegalovirus infection. Regarding the study as a whole: The cumulative frequency of public TCR beta families identified carriers of CMV plus the relevant HLA.

Regarding this clonotype: Antigen: not known.

TCRdb ran MiXCR on the reads and lists one entry per CDR3 protein. The sample includes roughly 730,000 distinct CDR3 sequences, 30% to 35% seen only once; the top ten take roughly 20%. Germline V lookup: CDR1 SGHTA, CDR2 FQGNSA. The CDR3 contains 14 residues. With 4 bases clipped from V and 2 bases from J, the junction kept 4 bases outside the gene matches. The rearrangement uses TRBV7-2 and TRBJ2-5, with 7 bases identical to TRBD2. The specimen was cultured PBMCs, collected from culture after CMV antigen stimulation. The TCR originated in a human donor in good health (CMV status not recorded). Some clones in this sample may be carry-over from other donors' samples. This CDR3 reads CASSSAGSQETQYF. The CDR3 coding sequence is TGTGCCAGCAGCTCAGCGGGATCGCAAGAGACCCAGTACTTC.